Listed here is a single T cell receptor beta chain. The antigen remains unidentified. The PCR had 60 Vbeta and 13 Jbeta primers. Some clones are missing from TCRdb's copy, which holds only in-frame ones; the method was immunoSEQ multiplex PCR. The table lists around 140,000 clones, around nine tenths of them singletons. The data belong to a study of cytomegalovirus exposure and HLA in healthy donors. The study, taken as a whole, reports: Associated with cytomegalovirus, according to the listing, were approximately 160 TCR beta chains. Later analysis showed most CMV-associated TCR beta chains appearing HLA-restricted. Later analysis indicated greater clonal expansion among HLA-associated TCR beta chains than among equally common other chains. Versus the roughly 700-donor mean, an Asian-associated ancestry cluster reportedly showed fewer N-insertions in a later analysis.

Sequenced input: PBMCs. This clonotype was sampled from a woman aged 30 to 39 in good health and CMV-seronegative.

CDR3 sequence reads: CATTLRDFGEQFF. The CDR3 DNA is TGTGCCACGACACTCAGGGATTTTGGTGAGCAGTTCTTC. V usage is TRBV18 and J usage is TRBJ2-1; maybe TRBD1 (5 bases). Trimming stripped 10 bases from V and 9 bases from J, with 19 bases between. The CDR3 spans 13 residues. In germline, CDR1 is KGHSH, CDR2 LQKENI.